These 22 T cell receptor beta chains originate from one sample sequenced in a study of vaccination and CD4 T cells after COVID-19. These TCRs' antigens remain unknown. The Oncomine TCR Beta short-read assay was what sequenced the DNA obtained from cultured CD4+ T cells. One entry per CDR3 protein, called by TCRdb with MiXCR from the PCR reads. The sample consists of several thousand distinct CDR3 sequences, roughly 70% of them appearing once. Sample treatment: approximately 10-day PBMC culture with coronavirus spike peptide pools or control peptides (ViraFEST assay). What was sequenced was CD4+ T cells from blood, cultured in vitro. These receptors all stem from a human donor who had recovered from COVID-19.

The V call is TRBV20-1, the J call TRBJ1-2, with 9 bases that match TRBD1. Germline CDR1 is DFQATT and CDR2 is SNEGSKA (reference sequence). This CDR3 region has 16 residues. With V trimmed by 0 bases and J by 2 bases, 7 bases remained unmatched. CDR3 in DNA: TGCAGTGCTAGAGACGCTACAGGGGGCCGGAACTATGGCTACACCTTC. It yields the protein CSARDATGGRNYGYTF.

The CDR3 DNA reads TGTGCCAGTACAATCCTAAGTGGAGGGGGAGGCGGCAATCAGCCCCAGCATTTT. Its translation: CASTILSGGGGGNQPQHF. The rearrangement uses TRBV19 and TRBJ1-5, with D perhaps matching TRBD1 (6 bases). V lost 7 bases, J lost 2 bases, and 24 bases lay in between. CDR1 and CDR2 from the germline V gene are LNHDA and SQIVND (reference sequence). CDR3 length: 18 residues.

The chain employs TRBV20-1 and TRBJ2-1; TRBD2 is a possible D gene (5 bases). The V gene lost 3 bases and the J gene lost 9 bases, with 15 bases spanning the gap. Germline assignment: CDR1 DFQATT and CDR2 SNEGSKA (reference sequence). The CDR3 runs to 13 residues. CDR3 amino acids: CSASNGVWIEQFF. DNA for the CDR3: TGCAGTGCTAGTAACGGGGTCTGGATTGAGCAGTTCTTC.

The V gene is TRBV6-4, the J gene TRBJ2-2; D remains unclear. The CDR3 runs 13 residues. Germline values: CDR1 MRHNA, CDR2 SNTAGT. V was pared by 6 bases and J by 1 base, with 6 bases between. CDR3 DNA: TGTGCCAGCAGCGTACAGAACACCGGGGAGCTGTTTTTT. Protein: CASSVQNTGELFF.

This sequence joins TRBV20-1 and TRBJ1-1; D remains ambiguous. The CDR3 has 16 residues. The V end lost 5 bases, the J end lost 1 base, and 20 bases lay between the germline ends. Germline V lookup: CDR1 DFQATT, CDR2 SNEGSKA (reference sequence). For the CDR3, the DNA is TGCAGTGCTTCCCCCCGGATTGGTCAGGAGAACACTGAAGCTTTCTTT. Residues: CSASPRIGQENTEAFF.

CDR3 DNA sequence: TGTGCCAGTAGGAACAGGGAGAGCTCCTATAATTCACCCCTCCACTTT. It specifies CASRNRESSYNSPLHF. The chain is built from TRBV19 and TRBJ1-6; a weak D match, TRBD1 (6 bases). Germline V gene data show CDR1 as LNHDA and CDR2 as SQIVND (reference sequence). V lost 6 bases to trimming and J lost 0 bases, with 12 bases between them. CDR3 length: 16 amino acids.

The V and J genes are TRBV19 and TRBJ1-5; D is ambiguous. Per the germline V gene, CDR1 is LNHDA and CDR2 is SQIVND (reference sequence). The V end lost 3 bases, the J end lost 4 bases, and 10 bases lay between the germline ends. CDR3 size: 14 residues. CDR3 coding DNA: TGTGCCAGTAGTATTTTTAGAGGAAATCAGCCCCAGCATTTT. It codes for CASSIFRGNQPQHF.

The chain carries TRBV6-2 or TRBV6-3 and TRBJ1-5; 8 bases match TRBD1. The CDR3 contains 15 residues. Trimming at V came to 7 bases and at J to 6 bases, leaving 11 bases not matched to a gene. In germline, CDR1 is MNHEY, CDR2 SVGEGT. The CDR3 reads CASTQRQGQGQPQHF. For the CDR3, the DNA is TGTGCCAGCACCCAGAGACAGGGGCAGGGTCAGCCCCAGCATTTT.

The gene calls are TRBV20-1 and TRBJ1-2; TRBD1 aligns across 12 bases. Germline CDR1 DFQATT, CDR2 SNEGSKA (reference sequence). V dropped 3 bases and J dropped 7; count of bases not matched to a gene: 6. The CDR3 loop spans 14 amino acids. CDR3 loop: CSASWGQGATGYTF. CDR3 DNA sequence: TGCAGTGCTAGTTGGGGACAGGGGGCGACTGGCTACACCTTC.

This rearrangement joins TRBV4-1 to TRBJ2-2, with no clear D. The CDR3 has 14 amino acids. V was cut by 4 bases and J by 1 base, with 7 bases left in between. CDR1 MGHRA and CDR2 YSYEKL come from the germline V gene. The CDR3 DNA follows: TGCGCCAGCAGCCTCTACCGGAACACCGGGGAGCTGTTTTTT. As protein: CASSLYRNTGELFF.

This chain links TRBV30 with TRBJ1-5; D is ambiguous. The germline V gene encodes CDR1 GTSNPN and CDR2 SVGIG (reference sequence). V was clipped by 0 bases and J by 7 bases, with 16 bases between them. The CDR3 spans 15 residues. The CDR3 coding sequence is TGTGCCTGGAGTGTACGTGGACGGGGTCGACAGCCCCAGCATTTT. It codes for CAWSVRGRGRQPQHF.

This chain joins TRBV7-3 and TRBJ1-1; no clear D. CDR3 length equals 13 residues. CDR1 is SGHTA and CDR2 is FQGTGA in the germline V gene. The germline V and J ends were trimmed by 2 bases and 0 bases, with 4 bases remaining between them. This CDR3 reads CASSLLMNTEAFF. For the CDR3, the DNA is TGTGCCAGCAGCTTACTGATGAACACTGAAGCTTTCTTT.

A few counts support this clonotype. The V call is TRBV6-5, the J call TRBJ1-2; D gene uncertain. V was pared by 2 bases and J by 6 bases, with 19 bases between. This CDR3 has 16 residues. In germline, CDR1 is MNHEY, CDR2 SVGAGI. The CDR3 protein is CASSYQALVTANGYTF. CDR3 in DNA: TGTGCCAGCAGTTACCAAGCCCTCGTGACCGCGAATGGCTACACCTTC.

This chain connects TRBV5-1 to TRBJ1-5; D gene uncertain. V was shortened by 5 bases and J by 0 bases, with 12 bases between the two germline ends. The V gene's germline CDR1 is SGHRS and CDR2 YFSETQ. This CDR3 has 15 residues. The CDR3 DNA is TGCGCCAGCAGTCCGGGAGGCAATAGCAATCAGCCCCAGCATTTT. Its translation: CASSPGGNSNQPQHF.

This clonotype has just one count. The chain joins TRBV19 to TRBJ2-1; TRBD1 matches 9 bases. Germline trimming cut 5 bases from V and 3 bases from J; bases unmatched to any gene: 11. Germline values: CDR1 LNHDA, CDR2 SQIVND (reference sequence). The CDR3 is 17 amino acids. This chain's CDR3 is CASSADLGTGYYNEQFF. Written as DNA, the CDR3 is TGTGCCAGTAGTGCCGACCTCGGGACAGGGTACTACAATGAGCAGTTCTTC.

This sequence joins TRBV5-4 and TRBJ1-6; 8 bases fit TRBD1. Trimming cost V 5 bases and J 7 bases; bases outside gene matches: 8. Germline assignment: CDR1 SGHNT and CDR2 YYREEE (reference sequence). The CDR3 runs to 15 residues. CDR3 protein: CASSSDRGRNSPLHF. CDR3 DNA sequence: TGTGCCAGCAGTTCTGACAGGGGTCGGAATTCACCCCTCCACTTT.

This clonotype was seen a few times. The chain links TRBV18 to TRBJ1-4; the match to TRBD1 covers 8 bases. V lost 3 bases, J lost 3 bases, and 3 bases stayed unmatched. This CDR3 spans 15 amino acids. Germline V gene data show CDR1 as KGHSH and CDR2 as LQKENI. Here the CDR3 DNA reads TGTGCCAGCTCACCTCGGACAGGGCCTAATGAAAAACTGTTTTTT. Protein: CASSPRTGPNEKLFF.

The gene calls are TRBV5-1 and TRBJ1-6; D call uncertain. Germline V gene data show CDR1 as SGHRS and CDR2 as YFSETQ. V lost 0 bases and J lost 0, with 10 bases in between. The CDR3 sequence is 17 residues long. CDR3 sequence: CASSLGGLSSYNSPLHF. The CDR3 bases are TGCGCCAGCAGCTTGGGCGGCCTAAGCTCCTATAATTCACCCCTCCACTTT.

The chain uses TRBV20-1 and TRBJ2-5, with D tentatively TRBD1 (6 bases). Trimming took 6 bases from V and 3 from J, leaving 14 bases between them. The CDR3 length is 13 residues. In germline, CDR1 is DFQATT, CDR2 SNEGSKA (reference sequence). CDR3 region: CSAPTGWEETQYF. The DNA of the CDR3 is TGCAGTGCCCCTACAGGGTGGGAAGAGACCCAGTACTTC.

For the CDR3, the DNA is TGTGCCAGCAGTGAAGTAGGGGTCCGGGGCTACACCTTC. It codes for CASSEVGVRGYTF. The rearrangement links TRBV6-1 to TRBJ1-2; D is perhaps TRBD1 (5 bases). The germline gives CDR1 MNHNS, CDR2 SASEGT. The CDR3 extends over 13 amino acids. V gave up 1 base and J gave up 8 bases, with 11 bases separating them.

This clonotype has only a few counts. The chain links TRBV19 to TRBJ1-2; TRBD1 matches at 12 bases. J was trimmed by 6 bases and V by 8 bases; bases with no gene match: 7. Germline assignment: CDR1 LNHDA and CDR2 SQIVND (reference sequence). The CDR3 totals 14 residues. The CDR3 region is CASARDRGRDGYTF. The CDR3 DNA sequence: TGTGCCAGTGCCCGGGACAGGGGGCGGGATGGCTACACCTTC. Full variable domain (outside the CDR3, taken from reference TRBV19 and TRBJ1-2): DGGITQSPKYLFRKEGQNVTLSCEQNLNHDAMYWYRQDPGQGLRLIYYSQIVNDFQKGDIAEGYSVSREKKESFPLTVTSAQKNPTAFYLCASARDRGRDGYTFGSGTRLTVV.

The V gene is TRBV20-1, the J gene TRBJ1-2; 8 bases line up with TRBD1. CDR3 length equals 12 residues. Germline lookup yields CDR1 DFQATT and CDR2 SNEGSKA (reference sequence). J was trimmed by 8 bases and V by 6 bases; bases with no gene match: 8. In nucleotides, the CDR3 is TGCAGTGCCGCGACAGGGGTGGGGGGCTACACCTTC. Translation: CSAATGVGGYTF.